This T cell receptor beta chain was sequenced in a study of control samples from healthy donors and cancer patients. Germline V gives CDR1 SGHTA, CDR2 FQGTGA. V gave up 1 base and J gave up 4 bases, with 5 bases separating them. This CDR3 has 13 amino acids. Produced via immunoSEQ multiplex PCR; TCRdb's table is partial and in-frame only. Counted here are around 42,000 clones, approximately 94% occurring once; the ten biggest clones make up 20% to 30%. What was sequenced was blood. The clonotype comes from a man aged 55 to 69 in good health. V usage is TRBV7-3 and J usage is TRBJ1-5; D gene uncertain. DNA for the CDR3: TGTGCCAGCAGCTTAATGTGGAATCAGCCCCAGCATTTT. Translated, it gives CASSLMWNQPQHF.